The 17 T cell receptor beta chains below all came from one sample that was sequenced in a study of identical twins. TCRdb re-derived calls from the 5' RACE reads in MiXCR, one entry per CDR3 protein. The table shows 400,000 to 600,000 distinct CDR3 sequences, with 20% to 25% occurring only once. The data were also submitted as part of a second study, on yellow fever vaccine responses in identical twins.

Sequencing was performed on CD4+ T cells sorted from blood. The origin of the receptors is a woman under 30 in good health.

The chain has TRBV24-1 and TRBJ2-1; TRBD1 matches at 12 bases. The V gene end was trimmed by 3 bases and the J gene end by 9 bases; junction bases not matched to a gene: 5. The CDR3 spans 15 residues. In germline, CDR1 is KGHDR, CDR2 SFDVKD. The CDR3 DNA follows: TGTGCCACCAGTGATGGGGGACAGGGGGCCGGTGAGCAGTTCTTC. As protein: CATSDGGQGAGEQFF.

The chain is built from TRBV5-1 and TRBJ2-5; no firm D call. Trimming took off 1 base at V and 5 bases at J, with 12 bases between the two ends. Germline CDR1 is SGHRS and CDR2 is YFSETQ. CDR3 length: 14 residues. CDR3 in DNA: TGCGCCAGCAGCTTGAGGCTAGTGACGGAGACCCAGTACTTC. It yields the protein CASSLRLVTETQYF. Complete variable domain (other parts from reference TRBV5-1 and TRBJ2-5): KAGVTQTPRYLIKTRGQQVTLSCSPISGHRSVSWYQQTPGQGLQFLFEYFSETQRNKGNFPGRFSGRQFSNSRSEMNVSTLELGDSALYLCASSLRLVTETQYFGPGTRLLVL.

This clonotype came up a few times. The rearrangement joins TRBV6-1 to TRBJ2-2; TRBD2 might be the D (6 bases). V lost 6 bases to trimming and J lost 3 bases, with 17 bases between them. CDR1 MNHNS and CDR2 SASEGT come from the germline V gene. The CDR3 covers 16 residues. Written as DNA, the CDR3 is TGTGCCAGCAGCCGCGGGGCTAGTCTGGACACCGGGGAGCTGTTTTTT. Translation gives CASSRGASLDTGELFF.

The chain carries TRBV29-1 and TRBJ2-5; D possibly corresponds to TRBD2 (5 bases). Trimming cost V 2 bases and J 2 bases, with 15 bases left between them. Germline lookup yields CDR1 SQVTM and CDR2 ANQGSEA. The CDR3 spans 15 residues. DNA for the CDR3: TGCAGCGTTGAAAAAAGGACTGGCGGACAAGAGACCCAGTACTTC. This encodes CSVEKRTGGQETQYF. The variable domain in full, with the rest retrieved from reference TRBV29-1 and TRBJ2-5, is SAVISQKPSRDICQRGTSLTIQCQVDSQVTMMFWYRQQPGQSLTLIATANQGSEATYESGFVIDKFPISRPNLTFSTLTVSNMSPEDSSIYLCSVEKRTGGQETQYFGPGTRLLVL.

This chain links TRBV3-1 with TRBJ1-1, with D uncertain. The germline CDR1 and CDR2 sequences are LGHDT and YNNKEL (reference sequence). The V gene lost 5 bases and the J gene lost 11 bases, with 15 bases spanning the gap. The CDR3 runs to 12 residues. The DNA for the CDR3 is TGTGCCAGCAGCGCCCGACTGACCAACGCTTTCTTT. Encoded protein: CASSARLTNAFF.

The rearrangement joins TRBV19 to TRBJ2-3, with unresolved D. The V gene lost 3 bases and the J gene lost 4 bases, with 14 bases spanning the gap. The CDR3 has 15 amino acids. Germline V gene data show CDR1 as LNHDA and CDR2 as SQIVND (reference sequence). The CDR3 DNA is TGTGCCAGTAGTATGGCACGCCATCGCCCAGATACGCAGTATTTT. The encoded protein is CASSMARHRPDTQYF.

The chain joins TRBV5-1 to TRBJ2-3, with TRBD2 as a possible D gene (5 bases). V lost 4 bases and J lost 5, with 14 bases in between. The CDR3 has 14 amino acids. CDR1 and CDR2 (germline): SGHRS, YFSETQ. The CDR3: CASSVRGVGDTQYF. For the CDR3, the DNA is TGCGCCAGCAGCGTACGGGGAGTAGGAGATACGCAGTATTTT.

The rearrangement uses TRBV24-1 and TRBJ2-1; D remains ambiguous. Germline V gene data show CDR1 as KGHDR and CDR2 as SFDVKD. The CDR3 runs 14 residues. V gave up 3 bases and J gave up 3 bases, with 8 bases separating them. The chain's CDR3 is CATSDVPNYNEQFF. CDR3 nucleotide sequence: TGTGCCACCAGTGATGTTCCCAACTACAATGAGCAGTTCTTC.

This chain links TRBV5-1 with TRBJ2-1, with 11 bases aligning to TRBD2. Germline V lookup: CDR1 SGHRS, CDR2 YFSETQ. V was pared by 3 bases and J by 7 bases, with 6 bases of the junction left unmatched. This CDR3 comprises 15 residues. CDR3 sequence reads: CASSYSGGAINEQFF. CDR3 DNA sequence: TGCGCCAGCAGCTATAGCGGGGGGGCCATAAATGAGCAGTTCTTC.

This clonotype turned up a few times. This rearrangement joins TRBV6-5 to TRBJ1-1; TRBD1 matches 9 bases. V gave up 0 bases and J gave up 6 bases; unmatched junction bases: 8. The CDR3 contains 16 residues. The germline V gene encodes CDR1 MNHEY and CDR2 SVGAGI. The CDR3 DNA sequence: TGTGCCAGCAGTTACTCTCCGATGGACAGGGGCGCTGAAGCTTTCTTT. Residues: CASSYSPMDRGAEAFF.

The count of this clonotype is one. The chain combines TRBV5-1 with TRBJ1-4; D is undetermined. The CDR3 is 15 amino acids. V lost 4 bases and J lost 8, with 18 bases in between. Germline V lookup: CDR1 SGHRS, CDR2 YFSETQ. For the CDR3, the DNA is TGCGCCAGCAGCGGAGGGTCGGCAATGAGGGAAAAACTGTTTTTT. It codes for CASSGGSAMREKLFF.

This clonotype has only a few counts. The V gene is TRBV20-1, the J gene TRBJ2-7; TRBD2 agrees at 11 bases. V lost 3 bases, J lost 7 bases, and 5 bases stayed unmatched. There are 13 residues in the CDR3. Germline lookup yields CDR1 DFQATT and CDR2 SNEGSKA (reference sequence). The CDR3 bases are TGCAGTGCTAGTCGGACTAGCGGGCAGGAGCAGTACTTC. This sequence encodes CSASRTSGQEQYF.

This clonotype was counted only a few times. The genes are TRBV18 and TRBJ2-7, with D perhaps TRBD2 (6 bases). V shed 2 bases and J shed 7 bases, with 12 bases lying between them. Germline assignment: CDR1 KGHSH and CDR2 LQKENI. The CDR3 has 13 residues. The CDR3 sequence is CASSPAGTAEQYV. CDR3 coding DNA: TGTGCCAGCTCACCAGCCGGGACTGCTGAGCAGTACGTC.

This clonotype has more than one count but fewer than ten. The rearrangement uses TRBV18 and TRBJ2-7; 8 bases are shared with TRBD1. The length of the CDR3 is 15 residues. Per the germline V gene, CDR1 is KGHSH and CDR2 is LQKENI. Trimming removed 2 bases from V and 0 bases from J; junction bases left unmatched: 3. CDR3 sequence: CASSPGGQASYEQYF. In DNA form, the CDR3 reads TGTGCCAGCTCACCAGGGGGACAGGCCTCCTACGAGCAGTACTTC. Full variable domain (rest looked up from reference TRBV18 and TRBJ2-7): NAGVMQNPRHLVRRRGQEARLRCSPMKGHSHVYWYRQLPEEGLKFMVYLQKENIIDESGMPKERFSAEFPKEGPSILRIQQVVRGDSAAYFCASSPGGQASYEQYFGPGTRLTVT.

The CDR3 coding sequence is TGCAGTGCCCCGGTCGCGGGAAGCACAGATACGCAGTATTTT. Protein product: CSAPVAGSTDTQYF. V gene TRBV20-1 combines with J gene TRBJ2-3, with D maybe TRBD2 (6 bases). The CDR3 sequence is 14 residues long. The V gene's germline CDR1 is DFQATT and CDR2 SNEGSKA (reference sequence). V was cut by 6 bases and J by 0 bases, with 13 bases left in between.

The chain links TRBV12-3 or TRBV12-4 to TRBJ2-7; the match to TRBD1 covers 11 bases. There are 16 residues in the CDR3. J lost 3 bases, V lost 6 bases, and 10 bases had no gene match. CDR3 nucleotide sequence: TGTGCCAGCAGCCCCCGAGGGACAGGGGGGCTCTACGAGCAGTACTTC. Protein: CASSPRGTGGLYEQYF.

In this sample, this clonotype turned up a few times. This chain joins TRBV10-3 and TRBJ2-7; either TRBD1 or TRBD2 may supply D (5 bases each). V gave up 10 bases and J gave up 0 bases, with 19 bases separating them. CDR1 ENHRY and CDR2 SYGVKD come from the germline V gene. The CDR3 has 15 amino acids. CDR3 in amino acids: CATTRGAGSSYEQYV. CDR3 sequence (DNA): TGTGCCACGACGAGAGGGGCAGGCAGCTCCTACGAGCAGTACGTC.